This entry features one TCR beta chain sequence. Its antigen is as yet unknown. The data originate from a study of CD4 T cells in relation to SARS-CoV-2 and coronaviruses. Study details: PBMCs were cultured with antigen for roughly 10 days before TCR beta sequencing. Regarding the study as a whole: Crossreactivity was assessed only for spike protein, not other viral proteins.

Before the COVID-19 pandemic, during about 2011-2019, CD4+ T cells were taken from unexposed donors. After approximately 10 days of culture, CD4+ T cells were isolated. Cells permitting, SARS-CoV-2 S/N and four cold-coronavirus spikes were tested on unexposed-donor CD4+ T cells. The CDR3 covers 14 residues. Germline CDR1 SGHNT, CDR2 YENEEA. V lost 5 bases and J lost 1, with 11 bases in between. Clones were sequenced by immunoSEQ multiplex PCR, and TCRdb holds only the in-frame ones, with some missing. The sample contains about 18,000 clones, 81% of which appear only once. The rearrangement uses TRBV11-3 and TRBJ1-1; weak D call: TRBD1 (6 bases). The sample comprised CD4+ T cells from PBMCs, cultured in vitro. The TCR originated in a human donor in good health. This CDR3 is CASSTGTQNTEAFF. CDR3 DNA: TGTGCCAGCAGCACCGGGACACAGAACACTGAAGCTTTCTTT.